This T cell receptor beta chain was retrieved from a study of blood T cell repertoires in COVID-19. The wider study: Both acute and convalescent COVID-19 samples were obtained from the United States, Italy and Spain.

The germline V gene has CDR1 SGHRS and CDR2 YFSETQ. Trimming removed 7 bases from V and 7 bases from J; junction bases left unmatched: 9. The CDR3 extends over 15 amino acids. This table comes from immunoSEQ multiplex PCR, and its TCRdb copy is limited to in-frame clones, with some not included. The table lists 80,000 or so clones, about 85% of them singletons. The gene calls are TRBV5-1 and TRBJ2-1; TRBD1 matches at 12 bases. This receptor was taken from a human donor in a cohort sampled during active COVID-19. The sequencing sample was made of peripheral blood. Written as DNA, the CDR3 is TGCGCCAGCGCCGGGACAGGGGGCGAAGTGAATGAGCAGTTCTTC. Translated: CASAGTGGEVNEQFF.